Included here is one TCR beta chain sequence, with context. The antigen this receptor binds is unknown. No base qualities exist here, and no much larger clone lies one base off it. Library preparation employed the immunoSEQ multiplex PCR assay. A mixture of 60 forward primers for TCR Vbeta segments and 13 reverse primers for TCR Jbeta segments was used in the multiplex PCR. A multiplex PCR assay on genomic DNA amplified the CDR3 region of rearranged TCR beta genes. On the Illumina HiSeq System, the amplified TCR beta libraries were sequenced as 87-base-pair reads. The original pipeline was this. In a later analysis, roughly 80 million unique TCR beta chains were counted across the approximately 620 repertoires, and roughly 11 million of these chains were shared by at least two donors. Raw reads were error-corrected and collapsed into unique sequences with a nearest-neighbor algorithm that merged closely related sequences to remove PCR and sequencing errors. CDR3 sequences were aligned to IMGT reference sequences to assign V, D and J gene segments. For a sequence to be retained, a match of at least six nucleotides was required to both a V gene segment and a J gene segment. A rearrangement was called productive if the CDR3 had no stop codons and remained in frame with V and J, and every other rearrangement was called non-productive. Following IMGT convention, CDR3 was defined as the stretch from the second conserved V-encoded cysteine to the conserved J-encoded phenylalanine. The earlier analysis of more than 450 of the donors excluded sequences that lacked an unambiguous match to a single V gene segment. An earlier analysis of some 500 of the donors classified V segments as functional when productive rearrangements were above 56.7% and as segregating when the standard deviation between donors was above 5%. A statistical classification framework was developed to diagnose cytomegalovirus status using the catalog of TCR beta chain sequences. A later analysis assigned V and J genes by comparing TCR nucleotide sequences with IMGT/GENE-DB human TR gene sequences. Using the TCRdist pipeline, a later analysis assigned CDR3 sequences along with most-parsimonious VDJ recombination scenarios. In a later analysis, every TCR beta chain was defined by the combination of its CDR3 amino acid sequence and its V-gene family, and reads without a unique V-gene family were dropped. A later analysis removed 550 to 700 highly shared, low-generation-probability nucleotide sequences to deal with suspected cross-contamination and a sequencing artifact. In a later analysis, a clonal expansion index was calculated for each public chain from normalized within-repertoire ranks of inferred template counts. In a later analysis, generation probabilities were computed with a VDJ recombination model fitted to out-of-frame rearrangements, and the resulting probabilities were checked against IGoR. In a later analysis, TCR-TCR, TCR-HLA and TCR-CMV co-occurrence was scored with hypergeometric tests, and a repertoire-size bias correction was applied to TCR pairs. To estimate false discovery rates, a later analysis permuted the HLA or CMV assignments 20 times. In a later analysis, co-occurring TCRs were grouped using DBSCAN, and TCRdist sequence similarity was added for clustering within HLA-allele-positive subsets. Repertoires with fewer than 30,000 or more than 120,000 public chains, plus five repertoires with anomalous nucleotide sharing, were excluded from co-occurrence clustering. Here the immuneACCESS table is served through TCRdb, limited to in-frame sequences with V and J called. Missing clones are a known gap in these copies; in checked studies unresolved V genes cover under half, and the rest lacks a known reason. D and trimming come from the DNA, and the V and J calls and clone size come from that table. Across this sample there are about 120,000 clones, with over 65% seen only once. The ten largest clones take up 4% of the sample.

The data were obtained in a study of cytomegalovirus exposure and HLA in healthy donors (dated by TCRdb to 2017 to 2019). Turning to the overall study: According to an earlier analysis of a few hundred of the donors, 200 million or so T cells yielded 90 million to 140 million unique TCR beta sequences and 250 to 350 Gb of sequence data. Approximately 310 gigabases of sequencing data and 80 million or so unique TCR sequences were included in an early release covering around 600 HLA-typed donors. Of the 300 to 450 genotyped donors, 70% to 90% were placed in the genetic ancestry cluster associated with self-reported Caucasian donors. The aim of the study was to test whether cataloging public T cell receptors could identify signatures of past pathogen exposure. The study profiled the T cell repertoires of hundreds of subjects by immunosequencing and related them to cytomegalovirus serostatus. Along with the roughly 610-subject first cohort, a separate validation cohort of approximately 110 different subjects was used. To predict cytomegalovirus infection status, the study combined high-throughput TCR immunosequencing, statistical association of individual TCRs with disease status, and machine learning. A later analysis re-analyzed previously published TCR beta repertoires from hundreds of donors and added high-resolution HLA genotyping to study TCR occurrence patterns. Rather than drawing on any new phenotypic data, the later analysis identified candidate immune exposures from TCR beta sequences and the way those sequences occurred across donors. In an earlier analysis of 500 to 650 of the donors, high-throughput TCR beta sequencing was used to judge whether each TCR beta V gene segment behaved as functional or pseudogenic. Donor age, sex, ethnicity and CMV serostatus were compiled alongside the repertoire data. A later genetic analysis took genome-wide SNP genotypes for about 65% of the roughly 670 donors and used that subset as a discovery cohort. Every discovery cohort repertoire had been produced on one sequencing platform. HLA typing covered class I and class II loci at four-digit resolution. The number of donors typed differed by locus, with 629-630 for A, B, C, DRB1 and DQB1, around 520 for DQA1, 606 for DPA1, and around 460 for DPB1. A handful of DR-DQ haplotypes were treated as single units for association and clustering because of strong linkage in the cohort. On average, roughly 240,000 unique TCR beta nucleotide sequences were sequenced per donor among more than 350 genotyped donors of the cohort, with about 19% of those sequences being non-productive. Study-wide conclusions, independent of this receptor: While some public TCRs were present in many individuals, most TCR sequences turned up only very rarely across donors. Immune exposure information for the cohort was limited to CMV serostatus. The sequencing pipeline was judged likely to have produced a cluster of highly shared sequence variants as a technical artifact. A further reported finding was that TCR beta sequences accurately predicted the HLA-A and HLA-B alleles for most subjects in the first cohort. In a later analysis, several top co-occurrence clusters were reported to appear linked to parvovirus B19, influenza, CMV and Epstein-Barr virus. A later analysis found that HLA-associated TCR beta chains were more clonally expanded and had lower generation probabilities than equally common non-associated chains. In a later analysis, most CMV-associated TCR beta chains were found to appear HLA-restricted, with HLA associations seemingly driven largely by CMV exposure. The classifier was reported to diagnose cytomegalovirus status with high specificity and sensitivity in both the original and validation cohorts. In vitro tests confirmed that a few of the cytomegalovirus-associated TCR beta chains recognize cytomegalovirus antigens. Linkage disequilibrium might explain the correlated functional status among segregating V segments, but an unknown experimental factor could not be ruled out. At a false discovery rate of 0.05, a later analysis linked around 17,000 TCR beta sequences to specific HLA alleles. In an earlier analysis of 587 of the donors, most TCR beta V segments appeared in productive rearrangements about 87% or about 30% of the time, broadly matching IMGT annotations. In a later genetic analysis, fewer N-insertions in productive TCRs were reported among donors in an Asian-associated ancestry cluster than the roughly 700-donor mean. This cohort had only TCR beta chains sequenced, and the lack of alpha or paired-chain data limited which features could be detected. Because some donors lacked HLA typing at each locus, the association tests relied only on the typed subset. A later analysis found that TCR association rates varied across HLA loci, with DRB1 alleles showing the most associated TCRs and HLA-C alleles the fewest. When HLA alleles, especially DR and DQ, strongly co-occurred, attributing TCR associations to individual alleles was difficult. The earlier analysis of 587 of the donors excluded 15 to 20 rarely observed V segments, including chromosome 9 orphons, because counts were too low. The authors suggested that the approach could potentially be extended to other disease states and immunological phenotypes. Presence/absence analyses assumed roughly uniform sequencing depth across donors, an assumption that may not hold. In a later genetic analysis, a missense DCLRE1C variant was associated with V-gene and J-gene trimming of TCR beta chains, and the association was replicated in an independent cohort. In the study, approximately 160 TCR beta chains were listed as associated with cytomegalovirus. Some IMGT-functional V segments, including TRBV6-2 and TRBV6-3, could not be told apart with the 87-base-pair reads, so those segments were excluded.

The cohort comprised fewer than 700 healthy bone marrow donors. At the time of sampling, all cohort members were nominally healthy, though unrecorded immune exposures were likely present. The donor was CMV seropositive and belonged to the group of 250 to 350 seropositive cohort members. A peripheral blood sample was provided by each donor, and peripheral blood mononuclear cells were used for TCR beta sequencing. The Qiagen DNeasy Blood Extraction Kit was used to extract genomic DNA from the blood cell samples. The germline V gene (reference sequence) supplies CDR1 SEHNR and CDR2 FQNEAQ. The junction shows trimming of 0 bases on V and 5 bases on J, plus 11 bases between the germline ends. From the cysteine through the phenylalanine, the CDR3 covers 16 amino acids. The kept DNA is CDR3 alone, 48 bases in frame from the first base.

The receptor comes from a man aged 35 to 55 in good health and CMV-seropositive. Sequencing was done on a sample of PBMCs. The chain was built from TRBV7-9 and TRBJ1-6; the D gene identity is not certain. The CDR3 amino acid sequence is: CASSLAQILHNSPLHF. The nucleotide sequence reads as follows: TGTGCCAGCAGCTTAGCACAGATCCTGCATAATTCACCCCTCCACTTT.